The 15 T cell receptor beta chains below come from one sample, sequenced in a study of PD-1 blockade in classical Hodgkin lymphoma. Time point noted: cycle 4 day 1 (C4D1), after 6 weeks of nivolumab. Every one of the patients relapsed after autologous stem cell transplantation (brentuximab vedotin exposure was variable). Thawed PBMCs were the source of CD4+ T cells, purified by magnetic negative selection. Using immunoSEQ multiplex PCR, the repertoire was profiled, and TCRdb retains in-frame clones only, with some absent. This table has approximately 11,000 clones, roughly 72% appearing once. The sample was CD4+ T cells from blood, taken before the fourth cycle of nivolumab. Source of these receptors: a human donor with classical Hodgkin lymphoma.

V and J are TRBV18 and TRBJ2-1; TRBD2 matches at 9 bases. Germline lookup yields CDR1 KGHSH and CDR2 LQKENI. CDR3 length: 15 amino acids. After removal of 3 bases from V and 3 bases from J, the junction contained 3 bases not matched to a gene. CDR3 nucleotides: TGTGCCAGCTCACCTTTAGCGGGAGTCTACAATGAGCAGTTCTTC. Protein product: CASSPLAGVYNEQFF.

This chain links TRBV5-6 with TRBJ2-7; D is undetermined. The CDR3 is made up of 13 amino acids. CDR1 SGHDT and CDR2 YYEEEE come from the germline V gene. V was cut by 0 bases and J by 6 bases, with 10 bases left in between. The DNA for the CDR3 is TGTGCCAGCAGCTTGGCGTGGGGTGGCGAGCAGTACTTC. This encodes CASSLAWGGEQYF.

This rearrangement joins TRBV5-4 to TRBJ2-5; 10 nucleotides line up with TRBD2. Germline lookup yields CDR1 SGHNT and CDR2 YYREEE (reference sequence). V gave up 0 bases and J gave up 5 bases; unmatched junction bases: 4. This CDR3 comprises 15 residues. CDR3 in amino acids: CASSLGLAGVETQYF. DNA of the CDR3: TGTGCCAGCAGCTTGGGTCTAGCGGGAGTTGAGACCCAGTACTTC.

The chain combines TRBV7-9 with TRBJ1-4; D call uncertain. CDR3 size: 12 residues. Germline V CDR1 and CDR2: SEHNR, FQNEAQ (reference sequence). Trimming pared 4 bases from V and 8 bases from J, leaving 8 bases between. DNA of the CDR3: TGTGCCAGCAGCTCCCGGACCGAAAAACTGTTTTTT. It translates to CASSSRTEKLFF.

The chain has TRBV7-9 and TRBJ1-6; D is unresolved. Between the trimmed V and J ends, which lost 5 bases and 10 bases, there was a span of 15 bases. Germline CDR1 and CDR2: SEHNR and FQNEAQ (reference sequence). There are 14 residues in the CDR3. CDR3 in DNA: TGTGCCAGCAGCCTCAGCAACCTCAGGTCACCCCTCCACTTT. This sequence encodes CASSLSNLRSPLHF.

The V and J genes are TRBV19 and TRBJ2-4, with D possibly matching TRBD1 (6 bases). Germline CDR1 is LNHDA and CDR2 is SQIVND (reference sequence). The V end was cut by 3 bases, the J end by 1 base, with 10 bases between. The CDR3 loop spans 15 amino acids. The CDR3 spells CASSIERGAKNIQYF. The DNA for the CDR3 is TGTGCCAGTAGTATTGAGAGGGGGGCCAAAAACATTCAGTACTTC.

The rearrangement joins TRBV2 to TRBJ2-1; D is unclear. Germline CDR1 reads SNHLY; CDR2 reads FYNNEI. The CDR3 has 11 amino acids. Trimming left V 8 bases short and J 1 base short, with 3 bases between. The CDR3 spells CASGSYNEQFF. The CDR3 region has the DNA TGTGCCAGCGGATCCTACAATGAGCAGTTCTTC.

J is TRBJ2-7 and V is TRBV5-8; 7 nucleotides align to TRBD1. The CDR3 is 14 amino acids. Germline V gene data show CDR1 as SGHTS and CDR2 as YDEGEE. Trimming at V came to 5 bases and at J to 4 bases, leaving 9 bases not matched to a gene. The CDR3 spells CASRPRKGAYEQYF. In DNA, the CDR3 is TGTGCCAGCAGACCCCGAAAGGGGGCTTACGAGCAGTACTTC.

CDR3 amino acids: CASSYPRSNEQFF. The CDR3 nucleotides read TGTGCCAGCAGCTACCCCCGGAGCAATGAGCAGTTCTTC. This chain joins TRBV7-9 and TRBJ2-1; no definite D call. Trimming removed 4 bases at V and 6 bases at J, with 10 bases between. Germline loops: CDR1 SEHNR, CDR2 FQNEAQ (reference sequence). This CDR3 has 13 amino acids.

The CDR3 DNA reads as TGCGCCAGCAGCTTGGCTAGTCAAGAGACCCAGTACTTC. This encodes CASSLASQETQYF. The chain carries TRBV5-1 and TRBJ2-5; no clear D gene. Germline V CDR1 and CDR2: SGHRS, YFSETQ. The CDR3 is 13 amino acids. V lost 0 bases, J lost 2 bases, and 5 bases lay in between.

This clone was seen a single time. CDR3 sequence (DNA): TGTGCCAGCAACAGGGCACGCGGGCCCCAGCATTTT. Protein sequence: CASNRARGPQHF. The chain employs TRBV2 and TRBJ1-5; possibly TRBD1 for D (6 bases). V was shortened by 7 bases and J by 9 bases, with 13 bases between the two germline ends. CDR3 size: 12 residues. Germline V gene data show CDR1 as SNHLY and CDR2 as FYNNEI.

The table lists this clone with a count of one. The gene calls are TRBV25-1 and TRBJ1-1; maybe TRBD1 (6 bases). The germline V gene has CDR1 MGHDK and CDR2 SYGVNS. The CDR3 runs 16 residues. V shed 4 bases and J shed 4 bases, with 19 bases lying between them. In DNA form, the CDR3 reads TGTGCCAGCAGTGCGAGACAGGTCGGCGGGGCCACTGAAGCTTTCTTT. The encoded protein is CASSARQVGGATEAFF.

V gene TRBV7-8 combines with J gene TRBJ2-3, with D unresolved. Trimming shortened V by 3 bases and J by 4 bases, and 8 bases separated the two germline ends. CDR1 is SGHVS, CDR2 FQNEAQ, per germline. The CDR3 runs 13 residues. CDR3 protein: CASSFLVADTQYF. CDR3 DNA sequence: TGTGCCAGCAGCTTCCTAGTTGCAGATACGCAGTATTTT. Complete variable domain (other parts from reference TRBV7-8 and TRBJ2-3): GAGVSQSPRYKVAKRGQDVALRCDPISGHVSLFWYQQALGQGPEFLTYFQNEAQLDKSGLPSDRFFAERPEGSVSTLKIQRTQQEDSAVYLCASSFLVADTQYFGPGTRLTVL.

The V gene is TRBV5-6, the J gene TRBJ2-1, with 10 bases fitting TRBD1. The germline CDR1 and CDR2 sequences are SGHDT and YYEEEE. J lost 4 bases, V lost 4 bases, and 11 bases had no gene match. This CDR3 comprises 17 residues. The CDR3 DNA is TGTGCCAGCAGCCTCCTTTCCGGGACAGGGGTTTACAATGAGCAGTTCTTC. Translation: CASSLLSGTGVYNEQFF.

The chain recombines TRBV19 with TRBJ2-2; TRBD2 aligns across 7 bases. Germline CDR1 reads LNHDA; CDR2 reads SQIVND (reference sequence). The CDR3 has 16 residues. V was pared by 3 bases and J by 4 bases, with 8 bases of the junction left unmatched. The CDR3 here is CASSIRAGMSTGELFF. CDR3 DNA sequence: TGTGCCAGTAGTATTAGAGCGGGGATGAGCACCGGGGAGCTGTTTTTT. Full variable domain (remainder filled in from reference TRBV19 and TRBJ2-2): DGGITQSPKYLFRKEGQNVTLSCEQNLNHDAMYWYRQDPGQGLRLIYYSQIVNDFQKGDIAEGYSVSREKKESFPLTVTSAQKNPTAFYLCASSIRAGMSTGELFFGEGSRLTVL.